The 25 T cell receptor beta chains listed next were all sequenced from one sample in a study of T cell responses to AZD1222 COVID-19 vaccine. TCRdb keeps only in-frame clones here, not all; method: immunoSEQ multiplex PCR. The table lists 30,000 to 40,000 clones, around 78% of them singletons, with approximately 4.8% in the top ten. The sequencing used peripheral blood, collected 28 days after the second AZD1222 dose. These receptors all stem from an adult who received the AZD1222 COVID-19 vaccine.

This sequence joins TRBV10-3 and TRBJ2-3, with TRBD2 matching 8 bases. Germline V CDR1 and CDR2: ENHRY, SYGVKD. There are 13 residues in the CDR3. J gave up 2 bases and V 10 bases, and 5 bases lay outside the gene matches. CDR3 loop: CATRGGATDTQYF. The CDR3 nucleotides are TGTGCCACCCGGGGGGGCGCCACAGATACGCAGTATTTT.

The CDR3 coding sequence is TGCGCCAGCAGCTTGGCCAACGCCTACGAGCAGTACTTC. This translates into CASSLANAYEQYF. This sequence joins TRBV5-1 and TRBJ2-7; the D is unclear. This CDR3 comprises 13 residues. The V gene's germline CDR1 is SGHRS and CDR2 YFSETQ. The V end was cut by 0 bases, the J end by 2 bases, with 6 bases between. Based on the CDR3 plus reference TRBV5-1 and TRBJ2-7, the full variable domain is KAGVTQTPRYLIKTRGQQVTLSCSPISGHRSVSWYQQTPGQGLQFLFEYFSETQRNKGNFPGRFSGRQFSNSRSEMNVSTLELGDSALYLCASSLANAYEQYFGPGTRLTVT.

This chain joins TRBV9 and TRBJ2-1; the match to TRBD2 covers 9 bases. The ends lost 4 bases at V and 8 bases at J; junction bases unmatched: 16. The CDR3 loop spans 17 amino acids. Germline loops: CDR1 SGDLS, CDR2 YYNGEE. The CDR3 DNA sequence: TGTGCCAGCAGCCCCACTCCCGGGACTAGCTTACGCGATGAGCAGTTCTTC. Translated, it gives CASSPTPGTSLRDEQFF.

The V and J genes are TRBV7-8 and TRBJ2-7; 10 bases map to TRBD1. The length of the CDR3 is 15 residues. CDR1 SGHVS and CDR2 FQNEAQ come from the germline V gene. Trimming removed 5 bases from V and 6 bases from J; junction bases left unmatched: 10. CDR3 region: CASSLGGTGAREQYV. CDR3 coding DNA: TGTGCCAGCAGCCTAGGCGGGACAGGGGCCCGCGAGCAGTACGTC.

This chain joins TRBV11-3 and TRBJ1-4, with D hard to call. The V end lost 5 bases, the J end lost 0 bases, and 13 bases lay between the germline ends. The CDR3 is 16 amino acids. The germline V gene encodes CDR1 SGHNT and CDR2 YENEEA. The CDR3 reads CASSPRYGATNEKLFF. The CDR3 DNA reads TGTGCCAGCAGCCCGCGATATGGGGCAACTAATGAAAAACTGTTTTTT.

The chain is built from TRBV6-2 or TRBV6-3 and TRBJ1-1; 9 nucleotides align to TRBD1. CDR1 is MNHEY and CDR2 is SVGEGT in the germline V gene. This CDR3 comprises 15 residues. V lost 4 bases and J lost 5; bases outside the gene matches: 8. CDR3 DNA: TGTGCCAGCAGTTCTGGCGGGACAGGGTCGACTGAAGCTTTCTTT. This encodes CASSSGGTGSTEAFF.

CDR3 coding DNA: TGTGCCAGCAGCTTAAGTACTCCGAATGAGCAGTTCTTC. Residues: CASSLSTPNEQFF. This rearrangement joins TRBV7-3 to TRBJ2-1, with D unresolved. The V end was cut by 1 base, the J end by 7 bases, with 8 bases between. Germline CDR1 SGHTA, CDR2 FQGTGA. The CDR3 loop spans 13 amino acids.

J is TRBJ2-2 and V is TRBV7-3; 8 bases align to TRBD1. CDR1 is SGHTA, CDR2 FQGTGA, per germline. Trimming cost V 4 bases and J 0 bases; bases outside gene matches: 4. The CDR3 is 16 amino acids. CDR3 region: CASSSKDRANTGELFF. In nucleotides, the CDR3 is TGTGCCAGCAGCTCCAAGGACAGGGCGAACACCGGGGAGCTGTTTTTT.

The chain has TRBV3-1 (or the pseudogene TRBV3-2) and TRBJ2-1, with TRBD2 matching over 12 bases. CDR3 length: 16 residues. V gave up 4 bases and J gave up 8 bases; unmatched junction bases: 9. Germline CDR1 LGHDT, CDR2 YNNKEL (reference sequence). CDR3 sequence: CASSPNRASGRDEQFF. The CDR3 DNA reads TGTGCCAGCAGCCCTAATCGGGCTAGCGGGAGGGATGAGCAGTTCTTC.

The table lists this clone with a count of one. The rearrangement joins TRBV3-1 (or the pseudogene TRBV3-2) to TRBJ2-2; D is unclear. Trimming shortened V by 4 bases and J by 5 bases, and 11 bases separated the two germline ends. CDR3 length: 14 amino acids. CDR1 is LGHDT, CDR2 YNNKEL, per germline (reference sequence). The CDR3 is CASSPPGTTGELFF. As DNA, the CDR3 is TGTGCCAGCAGCCCCCCCGGCACGACCGGGGAGCTGTTTTTT.

The chain is built from TRBV23-1 and TRBJ2-7; D remains unclear. TRBV23-1 is sorted into the ORF group, with uncertain function. The germline V and J ends were trimmed by 0 bases and 0 bases, with 12 bases remaining between them. This CDR3 is built from 16 residues. The chain's CDR3 is CASSQSGGLSSYEQYF. The CDR3 nucleotides are TGCGCCAGCAGTCAATCGGGCGGTCTAAGCTCCTACGAGCAGTACTTC.

DNA for the CDR3: TGTGCCTCCCGGGACAGGGGACCTTTCAATGGCTACACCTTC. Encoded protein: CASRDRGPFNGYTF. The chain has TRBV21-1 and TRBJ1-2; the D segment call TRBD1 is taken from the table without a DNA check. TRBV21-1 is shown as a pseudogene. The CDR3 contains 14 residues.

CDR3: CASSQDFTFSTTDTQYF. CDR3 DNA: TGCGCCAGCAGCCAAGATTTTACCTTTTCCACCACAGATACGCAGTATTTT. The rearrangement links TRBV4-3 to TRBJ2-3; D gene unclear. The ends were cut back, 0 bases at V and 2 bases at J, with 15 bases in the middle. Germline loops: CDR1 LGHNA, CDR2 YSLEER. CDR3 length: 17 amino acids.

DNA of the CDR3: TGTGCCAGCTCCCCCGAGGATCCCACAGTCAATGAGCAGTTCTTC. This sequence encodes CASSPEDPTVNEQFF. V usage is TRBV18 and J usage is TRBJ2-1, with D unclear. The CDR3 totals 15 residues. V lost 6 bases and J 6 bases, leaving 18 bases between the germline ends. The V gene's germline CDR1 is KGHSH and CDR2 LQKENI.

The DNA for the CDR3 is TGTGCCAGCAGTGAAAGGACCTTTGGGGGGCAGTTCGAGCAGTACGTC. The encoded protein is CASSERTFGGQFEQYV. This chain connects TRBV6-1 to TRBJ2-7; D might be TRBD1 or TRBD2, each matching 6 bases. Germline assignment: CDR1 MNHNS and CDR2 SASEGT. CDR3 length: 16 residues. V was cut by 2 bases and J by 6 bases, with 20 bases left in between.

This clone was detected a few times. The junction differs from germline at one of its ends, possibly a read error. The rearrangement links TRBV3-1 (or the pseudogene TRBV3-2) to TRBJ1-1, with 8 bases lining up with TRBD1. CDR3 length equals 11 residues. The germline V gene encodes CDR1 LGHDT and CDR2 YNNKEL (reference sequence). CDR3 residues: CASSRGQGPNF. The CDR3 coding sequence is TGTGCCAGCAGCAGAGGACAGGGCCCTAACTTT.

This chain joins TRBV11-2 and TRBJ2-1, with TRBD1 matching 7 bases. Trimming removed 4 bases from V and 4 bases from J; junction bases left unmatched: 7. Germline V gene sequence: CDR1 SGHAT, CDR2 FQNNGV. This CDR3 has 15 residues. In nucleotides, the CDR3 is TGTGCCAGCAGCTCAGGGGACAGACAATACAATGAGCAGTTCTTC. Its protein product is CASSSGDRQYNEQFF.

The rearrangement links TRBV15 to TRBJ1-6; D unclear. CDR3 length equals 14 residues. V was pared by 5 bases and J by 13 bases, with 18 bases between. Germline values: CDR1 LNHNV, CDR2 YYDKDF (reference sequence). CDR3: CATSGGRMAPPLHF. The CDR3 region has the DNA TGTGCCACCAGCGGAGGACGGATGGCACCCCCCCTCCACTTT.

The chain is built from TRBV7-2 and TRBJ1-5; no reliable D call. CDR1 SGHTA and CDR2 FQGNSA come from the germline V gene. This CDR3 is built from 15 residues. The V and J ends lost 5 bases and 2 bases respectively, with 13 bases between them. The DNA for the CDR3 is TGTGCCAGCAGCCCCCCCCCTGTCGGCAATCAGCCCCAGCATTTT. Translated: CASSPPPVGNQPQHF.

This rearrangement joins TRBV5-1 to TRBJ2-3; D not certain. Trimming cost V 0 bases and J 3 bases, with 5 bases left between them. The germline V gene has CDR1 SGHRS and CDR2 YFSETQ. The CDR3 loop spans 13 amino acids. CDR3 loop: CASSLGGTDTQYF. The CDR3 region has the DNA TGCGCCAGCAGCTTGGGGGGAACAGATACGCAGTATTTT.

The chain links TRBV7-8 to TRBJ1-6, with D possibly TRBD1 on 6 matching bases. CDR1 is SGHVS and CDR2 is FQNEAQ in the germline V gene. Trimming pared 7 bases from V and 5 bases from J, leaving 15 bases between. The CDR3 totals 15 residues. This chain's CDR3 is CASTEAAGDNSPLHF. The CDR3 DNA follows: TGTGCCAGCACCGAAGCGGCAGGGGATAATTCACCCCTCCACTTT.

The chain is built from TRBV27 and TRBJ2-7; possible D gene TRBD1, 6 bases. This CDR3 contains 15 residues. Trimming stripped 10 bases from V and 2 bases from J, with 21 bases between. CDR1 and CDR2 from the germline V gene are MNHEY and SMNVEV (reference sequence). In DNA, the CDR3 is TGTGCCACCCAGGGCAGGGGCAGGAAACCCTACGAGCAGTACGTC. Protein sequence: CATQGRGRKPYEQYV.

This chain uses TRBV2 with TRBJ2-1; D is ambiguous. V lost 6 bases, J lost 5 bases, and 14 bases lay in between. This CDR3 is built from 14 residues. Germline lookup yields CDR1 SNHLY and CDR2 FYNNEI. CDR3 residues: CASRRTTTDNEQFF. The CDR3 bases are TGTGCCAGCAGGCGCACTACTACCGACAATGAGCAGTTCTTC.

The chain couples TRBV7-9 to TRBJ1-4, with D uncertain. Germline CDR1 reads SEHNR; CDR2 reads FQNEAQ (reference sequence). The CDR3 consists of 15 residues. Between the trimmed V and J ends, which lost 1 base and 11 bases, there was a span of 17 bases. CDR3: CASSLEGGVGSKLFF. The CDR3 nucleotides are TGTGCCAGCAGCTTAGAAGGTGGTGTAGGGTCGAAACTGTTTTTT. Full variable domain (outside the CDR3, taken from reference TRBV7-9 and TRBJ1-4): DTGVSQNPRHKITKRGQNVTFRCDPISEHNRLYWYRQTLGQGPEFLTYFQNEAQLEKSRLLSDRFSAERPKGSFSTLEIQRTEQGDSAMYLCASSLEGGVGSKLFFGSGTQLSVL.

This chain connects TRBV2 to TRBJ1-4; tentatively, D is TRBD1 (5 bases). Germline V CDR1 and CDR2: SNHLY, FYNNEI. Between the trimmed V and J ends, which lost 8 bases and 8 bases, there was a span of 15 bases. CDR3 length equals 13 residues. CDR3 bases: TGTGCCAGCTTGAGACAGATTTTGGAAAAACTGTTTTTT. Protein: CASLRQILEKLFF.